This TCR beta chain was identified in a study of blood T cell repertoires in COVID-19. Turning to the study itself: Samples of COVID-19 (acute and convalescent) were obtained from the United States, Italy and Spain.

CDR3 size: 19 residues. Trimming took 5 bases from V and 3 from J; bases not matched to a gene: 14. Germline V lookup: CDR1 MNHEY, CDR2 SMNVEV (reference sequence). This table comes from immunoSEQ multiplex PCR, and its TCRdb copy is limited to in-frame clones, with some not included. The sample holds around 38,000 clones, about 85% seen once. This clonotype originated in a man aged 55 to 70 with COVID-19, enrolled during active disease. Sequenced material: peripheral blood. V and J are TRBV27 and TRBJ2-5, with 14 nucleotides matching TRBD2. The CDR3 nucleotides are TGTGCCAGCAGTCGCGCTCCGGGACTAGCGGGAGCCCAGGAAGAGACCCAGTACTTC. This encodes CASSRAPGLAGAQEETQYF.